This T cell receptor (beta chain) was identified in a study of regulatory T cells in long-lasting Graves disease (dated by TCRdb to the early 2020s). As for the study more broadly: Newly diagnosed Graves' disease patients had taken antithyroid drugs for less than 3 months. A total of 33 samples underwent TCR sequencing, from roughly 13 patients with persistent Graves' disease and 20 patients with newly diagnosed Graves' disease. Persistent Graves' disease patients were compared with newly diagnosed Graves' disease patients by peripheral blood TCR sequencing and RNA sequencing. The study was registered as a clinical trial and conducted in China. Overall study results and their limits: Lower TCR Shannon entropy and fewer highly expanded clones were observed in persistent Graves' disease patients than in newly diagnosed patients, which suggested clonal expansion. Sequencing and analysis were restricted to the TCR beta chain. Preferential use of TRBV28, TRBJ1-2 and TRBJ2-5 was observed in persistent disease, whereas TRBV20-1 and TRBJ2-1 were favored in newly diagnosed disease. The authors acknowledged the small sample size as a limitation that may reduce accuracy. Persistent patients shared more public clonotypes among themselves (around 2,500) than newly diagnosed patients did (over 900). The study examined only peripheral blood because the primary lesion, thyroid tissue, could not be accessed.

The sample's time point label, decoded: newly diagnosed GD, antithyroid drugs for less than 3 months. For both TCR sequencing and RNA sequencing, RNA was extracted from PBMCs using TRIzol. Graves' disease was diagnosed according to American Thyroid Association guidelines. The patients came from an endocrinology department in Xi'an, China. From each patient, approximately 10 milliliters of peripheral blood was collected into an EDTA anticoagulant tube. PBMCs were isolated by Ficoll Paque Plus density gradient separation without further T cell sorting. RNA quality was checked with an Agilent 2100 Bioanalyzer and agarose gel, and concentration with a NanoDrop 2000. After removal of 5 bases from V and 5 bases from J, the junction retains 7 bases not matched to a gene. The CDR3 has 14 amino acids, counting the end cysteine and phenylalanine. Only CDR3 DNA remains: 42 bases, in frame from the first base. CDR1 and CDR2 are read off the germline V gene as MDHEN and SYDVKM.

The library was generated by multiplex PCR. The sequencer was an Illumina HiSeq 4000. iRepertoire HTBI primers and Arm-PCR amplification of CDR3 regions were used to construct TCR beta libraries. PCR products were gel purified before sequencing. For the original study's pipeline: Gene usage analysis of CDR3 amino acid clonotypes relied on the 60 or so TRBV and 15 or so TRBJ segments identified across samples. COPE and FqMerger were used to merge the filtered high-quality paired reads into contigs. BLAST was used to align contigs to IMGT TRBV, TRBD and TRBJ reference genes, with CDR3 defined following IMGT. Clonotypes above 0.1% frequency were classified as highly expanded clones. Repertoire diversity was measured by Shannon entropy, and V-J evenness by the Gini coefficient. Public clonotypes were defined as clonotypes shared by more than one individual. In-frame beta chains were kept once TCRdb had trimmed the public reads at Q25 with fastp and called clones with MiXCR. Merged by CDR3 protein, the rows form single entries marked with the most common genes and DNA. The V and J calls follow TCRdb's processing rather than the paper's. The sample includes roughly 380,000 distinct CDR3 sequences, with 15% to 20% observed a single time. About 27% of the sample is taken by the ten largest.

This clonotype appeared many times. There is no known antigen for this receptor. Qualities for individual bases were not recorded, and no much larger clone is one base off. The same specimen was also included in a second study, on T cells in Graves' hyperthyroidism and ophthalmopathy. The second publication reports: Stable Graves' hyperthyroidism was defined as no progression to ophthalmopathy during 18 months of follow-up. Hyperthyroidism patients were newly diagnosed, had a disease duration of under 2 months, and were aged 18 to 65 years. Patients with uncontrolled infections, other autoimmune diseases, pregnancy or lactation were excluded. Diagnoses were established on the basis of clinical symptoms, serum thyroxine and TRAb, thyroid ultrasound, and orbital computed tomography. A first-round RT-PCR of the TCR CDR3 used the HTBI primer set with the Qiagen OneStep RT-PCR kit. Most expanded thyroid clonotypes (frequency above 0.001) were also found in blood, which suggests that blood repertoires may mirror thyroid immune responses. In cross-validation, a model built on a 13 V-J signature told ophthalmopathy apart from stable hyperthyroidism with less than 90% sensitivity and approximately 81% specificity, and in testing the same model reached 80%/75%. In validation, the model predicted progression to ophthalmopathy a median of about 6.5 months before onset, with about 71% sensitivity and just under 75% specificity. To identify TCR V-J signatures that set the groups apart, the researchers used a discovery cohort of about a hundred patients, made up of roughly 45 with Graves' ophthalmopathy and approximately 57 with stable Graves' hyperthyroidism. Prospective prediction of ophthalmopathy was tested in an independent validation cohort of 18 to 20 hyperthyroidism patients and approximately 17 patients who later progressed to ophthalmopathy. The 100 discovery patients were randomly divided into training and test sets at a 7:3 ratio. In about six Graves' hyperthyroidism patients, the study also compared T-cell repertoires from thyroid tissue with T-cell repertoires from blood. After blood sampling, hyperthyroidism patients were treated with methimazole at a starting dose of 30 mg daily, and ophthalmopathy patients were treated with high-dose intravenous methylprednisolone. Libraries were constructed in a second round of multiplex PCR, after which size selection and purification were performed. The libraries were sequenced on an Illumina HiSeq2000 using paired-end 100 bp reads. SOAPnuke was used to process the raw data, removing reads that contained adapters or uncalled bases, had a mean Phred below 15, or lacked an exact match to the constant primer or identifier. COPE v1.2.5 was used to merge the high-quality paired reads, and each unique nucleotide sequence was defined as a clonotype. MiTCR v1.1 was used to align the clonotypes against IMGT TRBV, TRBD and TRBJ reference segments. Only V-J combinations with frequency above 0.0001, covering about 99% of repertoires, were analysed. A TCS score was defined as the ratio of F50 (clonal expansion) to E x V (chaos), with BLOSUM62-based TCRdist applied between CDR3 peptides within each V-J. Welch's t-statistics and random forest reduced just over 500 V-J features to 10 to 15, which were used in a naive Bayes classifier (R e1071). Sample size was not statistically predetermined, and blinding of investigators to group allocation was not performed. TCR Vbeta CDR3 sequencing of 130 to 150 peripheral blood samples (about 45 ophthalmopathy, over 70 hyperthyroidism and roughly 17 progressor patients) is reported in the paper.

The sequence came from a man between 40 and 49 years old with Graves disease. Donor details come from another sample of the same person, matched by shared clones. Specimen: peripheral blood mononuclear cells (PBMCs), collected at new diagnosis, from a patient treated with antithyroid drugs. The chain couples TRBV28 to TRBJ2-7, with 9 bases in between that match TRBD1. CDR3 sequence: CASSTRTGADEQYF. The DNA reads TGTGCCAGCAGTACCCGGACAGGGGCGGACGAGCAGTACTTC. Beyond the CDR3, the reference TRBV28 and TRBJ2-7 genes provide the residues; the full variable domain reads: DVKVTQSSRYLVKRTGEKVFLECVQDMDHENMFWYRQDPGLGLRLIYFSYDVKMKEKGDIPEGYSVSREKKERFSLILESASTNQTSMYLCASSTRTGADEQYFGPGTRLTVT.